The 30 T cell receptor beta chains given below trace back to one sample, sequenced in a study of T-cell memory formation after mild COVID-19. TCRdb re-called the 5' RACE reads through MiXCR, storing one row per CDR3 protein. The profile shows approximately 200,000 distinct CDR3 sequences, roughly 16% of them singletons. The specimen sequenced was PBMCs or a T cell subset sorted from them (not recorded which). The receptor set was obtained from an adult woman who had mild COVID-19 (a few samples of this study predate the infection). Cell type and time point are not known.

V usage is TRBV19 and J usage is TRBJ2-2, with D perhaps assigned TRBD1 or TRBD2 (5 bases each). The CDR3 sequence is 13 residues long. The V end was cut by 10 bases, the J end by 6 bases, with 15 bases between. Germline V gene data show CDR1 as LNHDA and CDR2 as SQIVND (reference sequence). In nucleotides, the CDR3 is TGTGCCACCTTGAACCGAGGGGCCGGGGAGCTGTTTTTT. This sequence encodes CATLNRGAGELFF.

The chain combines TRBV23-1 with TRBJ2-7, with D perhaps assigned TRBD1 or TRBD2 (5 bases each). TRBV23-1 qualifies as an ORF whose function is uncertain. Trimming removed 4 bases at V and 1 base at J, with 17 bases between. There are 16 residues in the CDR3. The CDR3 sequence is CASSPHTGTASYEQYF. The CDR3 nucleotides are TGCGCCAGCAGTCCCCATACCGGGACGGCGTCCTACGAGCAGTACTTC.

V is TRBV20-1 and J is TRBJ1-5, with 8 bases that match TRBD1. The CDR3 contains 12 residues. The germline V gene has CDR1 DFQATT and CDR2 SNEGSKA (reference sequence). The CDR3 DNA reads TGCAGGGCCCCGACAGGGGACAAGGCCCAGCATTTT. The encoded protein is CRAPTGDKAQHF.

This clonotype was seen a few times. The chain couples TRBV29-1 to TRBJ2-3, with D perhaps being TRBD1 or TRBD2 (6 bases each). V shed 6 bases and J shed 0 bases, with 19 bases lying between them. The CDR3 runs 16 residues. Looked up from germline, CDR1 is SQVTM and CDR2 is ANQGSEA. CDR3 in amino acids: CSVRGLREPSTDTQYF. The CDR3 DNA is TGCAGCGTCCGGGGGCTCAGGGAGCCAAGCACAGATACGCAGTATTTT.

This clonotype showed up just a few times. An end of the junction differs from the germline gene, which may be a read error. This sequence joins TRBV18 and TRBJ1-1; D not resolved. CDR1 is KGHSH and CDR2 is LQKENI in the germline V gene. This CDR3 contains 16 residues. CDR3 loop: CASSPLQSPMNTEAFF. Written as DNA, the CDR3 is TGTGCCAGCTCGCCACTCCAGTCTCCGATGAACACTGAAGCTTTCTTT.

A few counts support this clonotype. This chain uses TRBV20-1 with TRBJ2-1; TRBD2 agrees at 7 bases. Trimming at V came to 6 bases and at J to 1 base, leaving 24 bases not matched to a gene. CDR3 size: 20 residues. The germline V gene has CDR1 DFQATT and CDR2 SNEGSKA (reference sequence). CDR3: CSARKEIGGRGLWSYNEQFF. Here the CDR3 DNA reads TGCAGTGCCCGGAAAGAGATTGGCGGGAGAGGATTGTGGTCCTACAATGAGCAGTTCTTC.

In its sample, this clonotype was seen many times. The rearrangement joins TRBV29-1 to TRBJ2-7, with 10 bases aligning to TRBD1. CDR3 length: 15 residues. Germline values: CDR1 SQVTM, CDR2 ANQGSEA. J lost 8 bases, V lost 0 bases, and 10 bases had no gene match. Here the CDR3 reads CSVEEVGTGATKQYF. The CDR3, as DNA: TGCAGCGTTGAAGAAGTCGGGACAGGGGCTACGAAGCAGTACTTC.

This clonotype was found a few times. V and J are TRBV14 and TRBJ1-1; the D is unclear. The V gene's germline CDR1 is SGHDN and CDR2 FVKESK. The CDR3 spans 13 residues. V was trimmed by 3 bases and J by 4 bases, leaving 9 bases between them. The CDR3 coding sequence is TGTGCCAGCAGCCAGATGGGGTTCACTGAAGCTTTCTTT. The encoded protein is CASSQMGFTEAFF. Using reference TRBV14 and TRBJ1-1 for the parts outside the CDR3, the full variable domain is EAGVTQFPSHSVIEKGQTVTLRCDPISGHDNLYWYRRVMGKEIKFLLHFVKESKQDESGMPNNRFLAERTGGTYSTLKVQPAELEDSGVYFCASSQMGFTEAFFGQGTRLTVV.

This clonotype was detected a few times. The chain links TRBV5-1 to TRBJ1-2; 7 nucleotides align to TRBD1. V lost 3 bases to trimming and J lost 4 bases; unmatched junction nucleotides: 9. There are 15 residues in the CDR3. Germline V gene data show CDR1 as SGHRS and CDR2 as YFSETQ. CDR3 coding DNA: TGCGCCAGCAGCTCGGGTGACAGGGTATTCTATGGCTACACCTTC. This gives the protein CASSSGDRVFYGYTF.

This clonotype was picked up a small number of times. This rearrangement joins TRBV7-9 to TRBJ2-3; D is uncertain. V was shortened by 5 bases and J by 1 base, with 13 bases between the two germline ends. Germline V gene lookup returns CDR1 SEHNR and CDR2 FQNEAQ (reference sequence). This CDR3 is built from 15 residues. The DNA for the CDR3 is TGTGCCAGCAGCCCTCTCACACCTGGCACAGATACGCAGTATTTT. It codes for CASSPLTPGTDTQYF.

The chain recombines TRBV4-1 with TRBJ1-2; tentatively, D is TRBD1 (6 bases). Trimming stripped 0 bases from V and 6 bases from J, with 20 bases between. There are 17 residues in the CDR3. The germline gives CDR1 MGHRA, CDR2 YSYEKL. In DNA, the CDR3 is TGCGCCAGCAGCCAAGAGGGAGGTTGGCAGGGGCCGAATGGCTACACCTTC. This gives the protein CASSQEGGWQGPNGYTF.

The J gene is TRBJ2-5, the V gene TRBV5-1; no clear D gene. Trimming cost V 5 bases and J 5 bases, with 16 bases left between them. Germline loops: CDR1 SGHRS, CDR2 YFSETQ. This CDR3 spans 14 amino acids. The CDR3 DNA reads TGCGCCAGCAGACGGACGGTCTCGGTGGAGACCCAGTACTTC. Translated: CASRRTVSVETQYF.

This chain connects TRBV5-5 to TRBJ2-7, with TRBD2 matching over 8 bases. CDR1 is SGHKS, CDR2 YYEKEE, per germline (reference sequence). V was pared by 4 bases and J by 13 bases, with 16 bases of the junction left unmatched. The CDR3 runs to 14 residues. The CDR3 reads CASSRARGGVERYF. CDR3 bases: TGTGCCAGCAGCCGGGCCCGGGGGGGCGTGGAGCGTTACTTC.

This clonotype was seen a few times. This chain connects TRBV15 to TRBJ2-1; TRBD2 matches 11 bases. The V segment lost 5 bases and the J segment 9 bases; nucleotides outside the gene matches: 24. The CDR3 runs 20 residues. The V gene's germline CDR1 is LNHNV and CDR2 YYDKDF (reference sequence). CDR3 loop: CATSPLPGTSGNRRVSEQFF. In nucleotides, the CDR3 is TGTGCCACCAGCCCGTTACCCGGGACTAGCGGAAACCGGAGGGTCTCTGAGCAGTTCTTC.

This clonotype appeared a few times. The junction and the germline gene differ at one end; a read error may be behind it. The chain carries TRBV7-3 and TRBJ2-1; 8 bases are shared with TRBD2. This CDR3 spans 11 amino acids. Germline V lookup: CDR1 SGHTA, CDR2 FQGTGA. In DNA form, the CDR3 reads TGTGCCAGCAGCTCCGGGACTAGTAAACTCTTC. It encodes CASSSGTSKLF. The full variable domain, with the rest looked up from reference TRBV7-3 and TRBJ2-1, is GAGVSQTPSNKVTEKGKYVELRCDPISGHTALYWYRQSLGQGPEFLIYFQGTGAADDSGLPNDRFFAVRPEGSVSTLKIQRTERGDSAVYLCASSSGTSKLFGPGTRLTVL.

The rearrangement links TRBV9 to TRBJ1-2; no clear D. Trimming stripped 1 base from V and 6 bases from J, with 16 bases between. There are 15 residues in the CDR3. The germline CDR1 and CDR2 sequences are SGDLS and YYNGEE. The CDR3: CASSVHGSLTDGYTF. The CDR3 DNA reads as TGTGCCAGCAGCGTACACGGGAGTCTAACGGATGGCTACACCTTC.

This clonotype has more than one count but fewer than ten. The CDR3 DNA reads TGTGCCAGCAGCCAAGAGACAGGGCGAGATGAGCAGTTCTTC. Translating it yields CASSQETGRDEQFF. The V gene is TRBV4-2, the J gene TRBJ2-1, with TRBD1 identical over 7 bases. The CDR3 has 14 amino acids. The junction had 4 bases not matched to a gene; V was cut back by 0 bases and J by 8 bases. Germline lookup yields CDR1 LGHNA and CDR2 YNFKEQ.

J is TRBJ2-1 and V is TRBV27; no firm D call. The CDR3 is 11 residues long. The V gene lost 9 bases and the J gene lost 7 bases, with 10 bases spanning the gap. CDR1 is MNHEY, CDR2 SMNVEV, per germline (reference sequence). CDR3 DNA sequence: TGTGCCAGTCAGCGCATGAATGAGCAGTTCTTC. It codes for CASQRMNEQFF.

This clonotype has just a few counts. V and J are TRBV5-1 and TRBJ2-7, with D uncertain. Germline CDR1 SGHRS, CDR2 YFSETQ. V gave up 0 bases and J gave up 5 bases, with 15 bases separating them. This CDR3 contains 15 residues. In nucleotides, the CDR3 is TGCGCCAGCAGCTTGGAGATTGGGCGACGAAACGAGCAGTACTTC. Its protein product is CASSLEIGRRNEQYF.

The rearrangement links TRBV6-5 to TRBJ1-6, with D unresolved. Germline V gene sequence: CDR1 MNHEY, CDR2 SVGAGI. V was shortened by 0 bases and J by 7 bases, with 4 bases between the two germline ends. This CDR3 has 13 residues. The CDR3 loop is CASSYSSNSPLHF. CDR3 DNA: TGTGCCAGCAGTTACTCTAGCAATTCACCCCTCCACTTT.

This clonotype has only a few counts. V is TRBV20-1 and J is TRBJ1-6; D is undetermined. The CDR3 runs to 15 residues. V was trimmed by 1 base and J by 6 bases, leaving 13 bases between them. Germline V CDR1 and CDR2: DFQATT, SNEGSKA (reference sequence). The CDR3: CSARARGLSNSPLHF. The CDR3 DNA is TGCAGTGCTAGAGCGAGAGGACTGAGTAATTCACCCCTCCACTTT.

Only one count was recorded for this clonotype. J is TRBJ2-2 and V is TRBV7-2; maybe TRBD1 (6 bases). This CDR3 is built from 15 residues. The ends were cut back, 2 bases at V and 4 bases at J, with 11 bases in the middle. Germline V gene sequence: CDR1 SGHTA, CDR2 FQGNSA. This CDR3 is CASSLFTGSTGELFF. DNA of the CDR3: TGTGCCAGCAGCTTATTTACAGGGAGCACCGGGGAGCTGTTTTTT.

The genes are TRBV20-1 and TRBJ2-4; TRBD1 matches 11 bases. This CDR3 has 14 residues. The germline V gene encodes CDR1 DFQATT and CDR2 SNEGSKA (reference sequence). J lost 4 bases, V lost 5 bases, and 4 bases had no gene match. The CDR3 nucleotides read TGCAGTGCTTGGGACAGGGGGGTGAAAAACATTCAGTACTTC. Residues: CSAWDRGVKNIQYF.

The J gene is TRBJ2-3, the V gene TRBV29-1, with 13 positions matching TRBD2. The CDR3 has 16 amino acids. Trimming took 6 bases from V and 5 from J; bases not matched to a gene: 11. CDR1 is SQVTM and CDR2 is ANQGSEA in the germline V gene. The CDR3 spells CSVAGLAGERGDTQYF. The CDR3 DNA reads TGCAGCGTCGCCGGACTAGCGGGAGAACGGGGAGATACGCAGTATTTT.

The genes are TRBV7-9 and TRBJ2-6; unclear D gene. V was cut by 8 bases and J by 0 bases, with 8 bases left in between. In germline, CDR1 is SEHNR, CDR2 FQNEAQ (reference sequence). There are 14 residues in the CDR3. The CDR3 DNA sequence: TGTGCCAGCGGCGAGAGCTCTGGGGCCAACGTCCTGACTTTC. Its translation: CASGESSGANVLTF.

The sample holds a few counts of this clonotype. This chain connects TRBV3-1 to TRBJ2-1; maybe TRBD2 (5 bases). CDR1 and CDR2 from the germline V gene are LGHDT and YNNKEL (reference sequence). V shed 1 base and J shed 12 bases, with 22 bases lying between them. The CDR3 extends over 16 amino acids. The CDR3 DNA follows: TGTGCCAGCAGCCAAGGGGAGCGGAGGCCCCCATTCGGGCAGTTCTTC. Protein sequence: CASSQGERRPPFGQFF.

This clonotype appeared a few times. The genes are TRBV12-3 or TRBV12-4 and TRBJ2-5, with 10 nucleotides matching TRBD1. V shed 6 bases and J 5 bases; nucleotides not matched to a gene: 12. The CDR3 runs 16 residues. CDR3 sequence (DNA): TGTGCCAGCAGCCACGCGCGGACAGGGGGACGGGAGACCCAGTACTTC. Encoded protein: CASSHARTGGRETQYF.

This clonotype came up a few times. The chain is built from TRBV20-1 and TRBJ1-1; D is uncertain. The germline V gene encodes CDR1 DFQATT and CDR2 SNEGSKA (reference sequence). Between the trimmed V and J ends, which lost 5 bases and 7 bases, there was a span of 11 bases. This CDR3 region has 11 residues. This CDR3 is CSAPGFGEAFF. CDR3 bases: TGCAGTGCTCCTGGGTTTGGTGAAGCTTTCTTT.

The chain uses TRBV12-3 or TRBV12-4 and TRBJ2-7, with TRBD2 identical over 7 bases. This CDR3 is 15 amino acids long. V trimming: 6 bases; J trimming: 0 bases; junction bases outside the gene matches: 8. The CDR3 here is CASRASGGSSYEQYF. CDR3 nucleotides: TGTGCCAGCAGGGCTTCCGGGGGGAGCTCCTACGAGCAGTACTTC.

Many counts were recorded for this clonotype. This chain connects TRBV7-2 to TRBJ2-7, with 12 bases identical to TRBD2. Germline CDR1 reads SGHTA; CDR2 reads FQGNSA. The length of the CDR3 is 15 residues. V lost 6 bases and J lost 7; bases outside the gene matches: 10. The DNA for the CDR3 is TGTGCCAGCAGTCCAAGGACTAGCGGGATTGGAGAGCAGTACTTC. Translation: CASSPRTSGIGEQYF.